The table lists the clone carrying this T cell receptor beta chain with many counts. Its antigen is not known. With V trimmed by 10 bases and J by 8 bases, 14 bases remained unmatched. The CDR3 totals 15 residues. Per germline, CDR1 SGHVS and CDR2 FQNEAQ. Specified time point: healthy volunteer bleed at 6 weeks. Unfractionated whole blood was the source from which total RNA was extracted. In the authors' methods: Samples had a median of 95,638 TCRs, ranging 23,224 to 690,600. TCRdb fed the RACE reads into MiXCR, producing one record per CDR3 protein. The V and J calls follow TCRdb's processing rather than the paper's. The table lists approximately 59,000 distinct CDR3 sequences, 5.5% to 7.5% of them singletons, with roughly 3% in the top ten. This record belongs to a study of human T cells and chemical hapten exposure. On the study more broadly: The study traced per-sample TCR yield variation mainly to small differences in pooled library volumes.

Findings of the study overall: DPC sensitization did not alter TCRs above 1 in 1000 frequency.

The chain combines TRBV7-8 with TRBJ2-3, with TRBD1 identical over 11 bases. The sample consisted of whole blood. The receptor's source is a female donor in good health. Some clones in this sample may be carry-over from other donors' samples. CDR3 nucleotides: TGTGCCATAGCCGGCGGGACAGGGGGTACTCGTACGCAGTATTTT. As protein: CAIAGGTGGTRTQYF.